A single sample is the source of the 19 T cell receptor beta chains below, sequenced in a study of cytomegalovirus exposure and HLA in healthy donors. Both 60 Vbeta primers and 13 Jbeta primers went into the PCR. Method: immunoSEQ multiplex PCR; TCRdb's copy keeps in-frame clones and lacks some. The repertoire includes about 160,000 clones, roughly 72% of them detected once, and less than 8.5% sits in the top ten. The sequenced sample was PBMCs. The receptors here all came from a man between 40 and 49 years old in good health and CMV-seropositive.

The V and J genes are TRBV6-6 and TRBJ2-3, with TRBD2 identical over 10 bases. From germline, CDR1 is MNHNY and CDR2 SVGAGI (reference sequence). This CDR3 has 14 amino acids. V trimming: 7 bases; J trimming: 6 bases; junction bases outside the gene matches: 7. CDR3 nucleotides: TGTGCCAGCACCGATAGCGGGGGGCTGGATACGCAGTATTTT. Protein sequence: CASTDSGGLDTQYF.

In its sample, this clone was seen a few times. The gene calls are TRBV4-3 and TRBJ2-3, with D possibly matching TRBD1 (6 bases). V shed 3 bases and J shed 0 bases, with 22 bases lying between them. CDR3 size: 19 residues. The germline gives CDR1 LGHNA, CDR2 YSLEER. For the CDR3, the DNA is TGCGCCAGCAGCCAGGCTACTTCCGGGACATACCTTAGCACAGATACGCAGTATTTT. This gives the protein CASSQATSGTYLSTDTQYF.

This clone was counted between two and nine times. This chain connects TRBV6-1 to TRBJ1-2; TRBD1 is a possible D gene (6 bases). The length of the CDR3 is 13 residues. CDR1 and CDR2 from the germline V gene are MNHNS and SASEGT. With 8 bases removed from V and 1 base from J, the gap between germline ends came to 11 bases. CDR3 loop: CASGEQGNYGYTF. In DNA, the CDR3 is TGTGCCAGCGGGGAACAGGGTAACTATGGCTACACCTTC.

The rearrangement joins TRBV2 to TRBJ2-7, with D maybe TRBD2 (6 bases). The V gene's germline CDR1 is SNHLY and CDR2 FYNNEI. Trimming took 4 bases from V and 1 from J, leaving 8 bases between them. This CDR3 is 13 amino acids long. Written as DNA, the CDR3 is TGTGCCAGCAGTGGGAGGGGTTCCTACGAGCAGTACTTC. It translates to CASSGRGSYEQYF. The variable domain in full, completed from reference TRBV2 and TRBJ2-7, reads EPEVTQTPSHQVTQMGQEVILRCVPISNHLYFYWYRQILGQKVEFLVSFYNNEISEKSEIFDDQFSVERPDGSNFTLKIRSTKLEDSAMYFCASSGRGSYEQYFGPGTRLTVT.

This sequence joins TRBV7-8 and TRBJ2-1; no clear D. The CDR3 has 14 residues. The V end lost 1 base, the J end lost 14 bases, and 18 bases lay between the germline ends. The germline CDR1 and CDR2 sequences are SGHVS and FQNEAQ. The CDR3 reads CASSLDLGTAKEFF. The CDR3 DNA sequence: TGTGCCAGCAGCTTAGACTTGGGCACAGCAAAGGAGTTCTTC.

V is TRBV18 and J is TRBJ1-2; D is undetermined. V was pared by 3 bases and J by 7 bases, with 18 bases between. The CDR3 sequence is 15 residues long. From germline, CDR1 is KGHSH and CDR2 LQKENI. The CDR3 here is CASSPRTGNEGGYTF. DNA of the CDR3: TGTGCCAGCTCACCTCGGACGGGGAATGAGGGTGGCTACACCTTC. The full variable domain, completed using reference TRBV18 and TRBJ1-2, is NAGVMQNPRHLVRRRGQEARLRCSPMKGHSHVYWYRQLPEEGLKFMVYLQKENIIDESGMPKERFSAEFPKEGPSILRIQQVVRGDSAAYFCASSPRTGNEGGYTFGSGTRLTVV.

This chain uses TRBV2 with TRBJ1-5; D is undetermined. Germline CDR1 is SNHLY and CDR2 is FYNNEI. V shed 4 bases and J shed 4 bases, with 8 bases lying between them. The CDR3 is 13 amino acids. The CDR3 region is CASSARINQPQHF. The CDR3 DNA follows: TGTGCCAGCAGTGCGCGGATTAATCAGCCCCAGCATTTT.

The V call is TRBV4-1, the J call TRBJ2-3; 10 bases line up with TRBD1. V gave up 5 bases and J gave up 0 bases; unmatched junction bases: 11. The CDR3 contains 18 residues. Germline loops: CDR1 MGHRA, CDR2 YSYEKL. CDR3 sequence: CASSKTGGRIASTDTQYF. The CDR3 region has the DNA TGCGCCAGCAGCAAGACAGGGGGCAGGATAGCTAGCACAGATACGCAGTATTTT.

This clone has a handful of counts. The V and J genes are TRBV29-1 and TRBJ1-1; 7 positions match TRBD1. The CDR3 is 15 amino acids. The germline gives CDR1 SQVTM, CDR2 ANQGSEA. V lost 0 bases to trimming and J lost 0 bases; unmatched junction nucleotides: 4. DNA for the CDR3: TGCAGCGTTGAAGATCTCGGGACAGTGAACACTGAAGCTTTCTTT. Translation: CSVEDLGTVNTEAFF.

The chain combines TRBV20-1 with TRBJ1-2; D remains unclear. Germline loops: CDR1 DFQATT, CDR2 SNEGSKA (reference sequence). This CDR3 is 11 amino acids long. V dropped 6 bases and J dropped 6 bases, with 11 bases sitting between them. The CDR3 reads CSAPGDNGYTF. The CDR3 DNA sequence: TGCAGTGCCCCTGGAGATAATGGCTACACCTTC.

The V and J genes are TRBV7-9 and TRBJ2-2; TRBD1 agrees at 7 bases. The germline gives CDR1 SEHNR, CDR2 FQNEAQ (reference sequence). The CDR3 contains 15 residues. Germline trimming cut 7 bases from V and 1 base from J; bases unmatched to any gene: 6. CDR3 sequence: CASKVAGGNTGELFF. The CDR3 region has the DNA TGTGCCAGCAAGGTGGCAGGGGGGAACACCGGGGAGCTGTTTTTT.

This clone has more than one count but fewer than ten. The chain joins TRBV19 to TRBJ2-1, with D perhaps TRBD1 (5 bases). The CDR3 contains 13 residues. Germline V gene lookup returns CDR1 LNHDA and CDR2 SQIVND (reference sequence). Trimming left V 3 bases short and J 12 bases short, with 15 bases between. The CDR3 DNA follows: TGTGCCAGTAGTATTCAGGGCACCTTAATGCAGTTCTTC. This sequence encodes CASSIQGTLMQFF.

This chain joins TRBV7-9 and TRBJ2-7; the D is unclear. The V gene's germline CDR1 is SEHNR and CDR2 FQNEAQ (reference sequence). Trimming shortened V by 2 bases and J by 0 bases, and 5 bases separated the two germline ends. This CDR3 spans 13 amino acids. DNA for the CDR3: TGTGCCAGCAGCTTACTCGTCTCCTACGAGCAGTACTTC. Translation gives CASSLLVSYEQYF.

This clone was seen only a few times. The gene calls are TRBV9 and TRBJ2-1, with D perhaps TRBD1 (6 bases). The V gene lost 4 bases and the J gene lost 0 bases, with 17 bases spanning the gap. The CDR3 sequence is 17 residues long. CDR1 and CDR2 from the germline V gene are SGDLS and YYNGEE. CDR3 region: CASSPWGQASSYNEQFF. The CDR3 coding sequence is TGTGCCAGCAGCCCTTGGGGGCAGGCTAGCTCCTACAATGAGCAGTTCTTC.

CDR3 DNA sequence: TGTGCCAGCACGACAGGTGACTATGGCTACACCTTC. This encodes CASTTGDYGYTF. The rearrangement joins TRBV5-4 to TRBJ1-2, with D perhaps matching TRBD1 (6 bases). The CDR3 is 12 residues long. Trimming cost V 6 bases and J 3 bases, with 9 bases left between them. Germline assignment: CDR1 SGHNT and CDR2 YYREEE (reference sequence).

The gene calls are TRBV2 and TRBJ2-6; 7 nucleotides line up with TRBD2. The CDR3 length is 10 residues. Trimming removed 6 bases from V and 13 bases from J; junction bases left unmatched: 0. Germline V gene data show CDR1 as SNHLY and CDR2 as FYNNEI. For the CDR3, the DNA is TGTGCCAGCAGAGCGGGAGTCCTGACTTTC. Translating it yields CASRAGVLTF.

The rearrangement links TRBV18 to TRBJ1-4; TRBD1 agrees at 7 bases. The CDR3 spans 15 residues. In germline, CDR1 is KGHSH, CDR2 LQKENI. V was clipped by 4 bases and J by 6 bases; unmatched bases: 8. CDR3 region: CASSLEARGDEKLFF. The CDR3 DNA sequence: TGTGCCAGCTCACTCGAAGCCAGGGGGGATGAAAAACTGTTTTTT.

The CDR3 spells CASSDLRDRGENSPLHF. The CDR3 region has the DNA TGTGCCAGCAGCGACCTCCGGGACAGGGGTGAAAATTCACCCCTCCACTTT. The rearrangement joins TRBV9 to TRBJ1-6, with 10 nucleotides matching TRBD1. Germline CDR1 SGDLS, CDR2 YYNGEE. With 3 bases clipped from V and 7 bases from J, the junction kept 10 bases outside the gene matches. The CDR3 is 17 amino acids.

V and J are TRBV9 and TRBJ1-5, with D perhaps TRBD1 (6 bases). Germline CDR1 reads SGDLS; CDR2 reads YYNGEE. The V end lost 3 bases, the J end lost 6 bases, and 16 bases lay between the germline ends. The CDR3 length is 15 residues. DNA of the CDR3: TGTGCCAGCAGCGCCGGACAGAACCCCACTCAGCCCCAGCATTTT. This translates into CASSAGQNPTQPQHF.